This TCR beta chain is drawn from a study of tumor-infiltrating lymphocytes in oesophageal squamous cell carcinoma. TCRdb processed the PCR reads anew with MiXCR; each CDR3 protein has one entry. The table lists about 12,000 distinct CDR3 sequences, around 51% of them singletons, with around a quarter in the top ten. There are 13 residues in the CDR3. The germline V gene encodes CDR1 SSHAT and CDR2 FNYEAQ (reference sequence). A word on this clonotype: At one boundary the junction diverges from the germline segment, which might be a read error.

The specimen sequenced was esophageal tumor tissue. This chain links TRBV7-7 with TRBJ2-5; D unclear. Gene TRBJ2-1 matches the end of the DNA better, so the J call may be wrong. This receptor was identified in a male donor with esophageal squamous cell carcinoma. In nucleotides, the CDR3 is TGTGCTAGCAGCTTTACTATAGGTAATGAGCAGTTCTTC. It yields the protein CASSFTIGNEQFF.